Given below is one T cell receptor beta chain in context. The antigen is undetermined. The data originate from a study of somatic mutations in cytotoxic T cells in rheumatoid arthritis. Study-wide results and limits: Healthy controls did not share the age-linked increase in CD8+ clonality seen in rheumatoid arthritis patients.

Produced via immunoSEQ multiplex PCR; TCRdb's table is partial and in-frame only. In the table there are some 15,000 clones, 65% to 80% of which are singletons. The sample was CD8+ T cells sorted from blood. The clonotype comes from an adult with rheumatoid arthritis.

As DNA, the CDR3 is TGTGCCAGCAGCCCAGACAGCGGGGACGAGCAGTACTTC. Translation gives CASSPDSGDEQYF. This chain uses TRBV7-9 with TRBJ2-7, with 7 nucleotides matching TRBD2. V lost 5 bases and J lost 5; bases outside the gene matches: 6. The CDR3 extends over 13 amino acids. Germline V lookup: CDR1 SEHNR, CDR2 FQNEAQ (reference sequence).